The entry below describes one T cell receptor (beta chain). In this sample, this clonotype turned up many times. What this receptor recognizes is not known. Per-nucleotide qualities are absent, and no much larger clonotype sits a single base away. This sample was included in a study of T cell repertoires in cytomegalovirus infection (dated by TCRdb to 2018 to 2020). Notes on the research overall: Because public TCR beta signatures pointed to carriage of CMV infection together with the matching HLA type, the HLA type of each donor mattered for the analysis.

Reads for this sample came from an Illumina HiSeq 1500. The public reads were run again by TCRdb, first through fastp at Q25 and then through MiXCR, and only productive beta chains were kept. Entries are consolidated by CDR3 protein sequence, retaining the most common genes and DNA. The sample records around 130,000 distinct CDR3 sequences, about 10% of which are singletons. The biggest ten clones account for over 9% of the sample. Spanning cysteine to phenylalanine, the CDR3 consists of 13 amino acids. Only the CDR3 part of the read is kept: 39 bases, read in frame from the first base. The germline V gene encodes CDR1 SGHTA and CDR2 FQGNSA. At the junction V is shortened by 4 bases and J by 2 bases, with 9 bases in between. Findings and caveats that apply to the study as a whole: Carriers of CMV infection plus the relevant HLA type were discriminated by the cumulative frequency of public TCR beta family members in the study cohort and in an independent approximately 400-donor cohort. In the ex vivo response, HLA-C-restricted CMV-specific TCR beta clonotypes were dominant, and in two of eight donors the single most frequent clonotype came from this HLA-C-restricted group.

The receptor's source is a human donor in good health (CMV status not recorded). Some clones in this sample may be carry-over from other donors' samples. The sample consisted of PBMCs. The chain was built from TRBV7-2 and TRBJ2-7; the D gene identity is not certain. The bases are TGTGCCAGCAGCTCTGGAGACACCTACGAGCAGTACTTC. Translated, it gives CASSSGDTYEQYF.